The sequence of this TCR beta chain was determined in a study of blood T cell repertoires in COVID-19. Study context: Italy, Spain and the United States were the sources of the convalescent and acute COVID-19 samples.

Under the authors' procedure: Nucleated cell number was recorded as an estimate derived from reference gene primer amplification. Produced via immunoSEQ multiplex PCR; TCRdb's table is partial and in-frame only. V and J calls and clone size follow that table, whereas D and trimming were derived from the DNA. The data contain 250,000 to 300,000 clones, about 88% of them singletons. CDR3 length: 17 residues. V shed 1 base and J shed 5 bases, with 20 bases lying between them. From germline, CDR1 is SNHLY and CDR2 FYNNEI. This chain uses TRBV2 with TRBJ1-2; perhaps TRBD1 as D (5 bases). The sample comprised peripheral blood. The TCR was taken from a woman aged 60-75 years with acute or convalescent COVID-19. The CDR3 nucleotides read TGTGCCAGCAGTGAAGGGATGACAGCCCTGCCTATGTATGGCTACACCTTC. It yields the protein CASSEGMTALPMYGYTF.